Each of the 5 T cell receptor beta chains below was sequenced from the same sample in a study of cytomegalovirus exposure and HLA in healthy donors. The PCR had 60 Vbeta and 13 Jbeta primers. The protocol was immunoSEQ multiplex PCR, while the TCRdb copy is restricted to in-frame clones and leaves out a portion. The sample records about 200,000 clones, around 81% being singletons. Sequencing was performed on PBMCs. These receptor sequences come from a man aged 18 to 29 in good health and CMV-seronegative.

The chain links TRBV9 to TRBJ1-2, with D perhaps matching TRBD1 (5 bases). Between the trimmed V and J ends, which lost 0 bases and 0 bases, there was a span of 15 bases. This CDR3 is 17 amino acids long. In germline, CDR1 is SGDLS, CDR2 YYNGEE. CDR3 in amino acids: CASSVGQGNKTNYGYTF. CDR3 coding DNA: TGTGCCAGCAGCGTAGGGCAGGGTAACAAAACTAACTATGGCTACACCTTC.

This clone was detected only a few times. V gene TRBV27 combines with J gene TRBJ2-1, with TRBD1 matching over 12 bases. V trimming: 5 bases; J trimming: 9 bases; junction bases outside the gene matches: 11. The CDR3 spans 16 residues. Germline-derived CDR1 and CDR2 are MNHEY and SMNVEV (reference sequence). This CDR3 is CASSIYPGQGAFEQFF. In DNA, the CDR3 is TGTGCCAGCAGTATATATCCGGGACAGGGGGCCTTTGAGCAGTTCTTC.

The V and J genes are TRBV29-1 and TRBJ1-1, with a weak D call TRBD1 (6 bases). The V end was cut by 7 bases, the J end by 5 bases, with 17 bases between. The CDR3 covers 13 residues. Per the germline V gene, CDR1 is SQVTM and CDR2 is ANQGSEA. CDR3 sequence (DNA): TGCAGCGCATCGACAGGTCAGCGAACTGAAGCTTTCTTT. This encodes CSASTGQRTEAFF.

The V gene is TRBV6-1, the J gene TRBJ1-4, with D perhaps TRBD1 (6 bases). The CDR3 loop spans 15 amino acids. Germline-derived CDR1 and CDR2 are MNHNS and SASEGT. Trimming took 6 bases from V and 0 from J, leaving 11 bases between them. The CDR3 sequence: CASRGHGTTNEKLFF. The CDR3 coding sequence is TGTGCCAGCAGGGGACACGGGACAACTAATGAAAAACTGTTTTTT.

This chain links TRBV7-9 with TRBJ1-2; D is perhaps TRBD1 (5 bases). The V gene lost 5 bases and the J gene lost 10 bases, with 14 bases spanning the gap. CDR1 and CDR2 (germline): SEHNR, FQNEAQ (reference sequence). The CDR3 extends over 12 amino acids. CDR3 DNA sequence: TGTGCCAGCAGCAAGCTTATGGGGCCCTACACCTTC. Its protein product is CASSKLMGPYTF.